The 3 T cell receptor beta chains below all came from one sample that was sequenced in a study of identical twins. TCRdb recomputed calls from the 5' RACE reads with MiXCR, one row per CDR3 protein. Here the sample spans around 1.7 million distinct CDR3 sequences, about 30% being singletons. Sequencing input: cord blood. The receptors here all came from a newborn girl in good health.

V and J are TRBV28 and TRBJ1-5, with TRBD1 matching 8 bases. The junction had 5 bases not matched to a gene; V was cut back by 4 bases and J by 0 bases. Germline V gene sequence: CDR1 MDHEN, CDR2 SYDVKM. This CDR3 is built from 16 residues. Here the CDR3 reads CASSWTGRYSNQPQHF. The CDR3 bases are TGTGCCAGCAGTTGGACAGGGCGATATAGCAATCAGCCCCAGCATTTT.

This clonotype has only a few counts. The chain uses TRBV25-1 and TRBJ2-1; perhaps TRBD1 as D (6 bases). The CDR3 is 14 residues long. The V end lost 6 bases, the J end lost 0 bases, and 9 bases lay between the germline ends. In germline, CDR1 is MGHDK, CDR2 SYGVNS. This CDR3 is CASRPDSSYNEQFF. The CDR3 DNA is TGTGCCAGCAGACCGGACAGCTCCTACAATGAGCAGTTCTTC.

This clonotype was counted between two and nine times. The chain employs TRBV25-1 and TRBJ1-1; TRBD1 agrees at 8 bases. Trimming cost V 6 bases and J 0 bases; bases outside gene matches: 9. In germline, CDR1 is MGHDK, CDR2 SYGVNS. The CDR3 covers 16 residues. The CDR3 spells CASRKSTGAMNTEAFF. For the CDR3, the DNA is TGTGCCAGCAGGAAATCGACAGGGGCCATGAACACTGAAGCTTTCTTT.